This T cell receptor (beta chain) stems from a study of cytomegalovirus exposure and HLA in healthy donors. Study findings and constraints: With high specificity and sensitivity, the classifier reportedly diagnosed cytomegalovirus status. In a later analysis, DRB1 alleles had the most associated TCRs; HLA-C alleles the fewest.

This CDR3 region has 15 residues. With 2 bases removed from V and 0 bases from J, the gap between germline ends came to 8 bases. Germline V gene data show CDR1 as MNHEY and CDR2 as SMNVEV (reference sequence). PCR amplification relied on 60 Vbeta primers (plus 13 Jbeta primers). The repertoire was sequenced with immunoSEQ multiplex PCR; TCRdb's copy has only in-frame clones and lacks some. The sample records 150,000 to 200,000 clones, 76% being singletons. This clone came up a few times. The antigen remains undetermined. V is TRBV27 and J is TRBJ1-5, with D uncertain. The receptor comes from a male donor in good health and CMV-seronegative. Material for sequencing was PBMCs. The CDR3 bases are TGTGCCAGCAGTTTAATATTCCCTAGCAATCAGCCCCAGCATTTT. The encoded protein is CASSLIFPSNQPQHF.